Below, 18 T cell receptor beta chains from the same sample are listed, as sequenced in a study of blood T cell repertoires in COVID-19. Sequencing used immunoSEQ multiplex PCR; TCRdb keeps in-frame clones, though not all of them. Here the sample spans some 110,000 clones, roughly four fifths being singletons. Sequenced input: peripheral blood. These TCRs come from a man aged 60 to 75 with acute or convalescent COVID-19.

The gene calls are TRBV11-3 and TRBJ2-1; D not certain. Germline assignment: CDR1 SGHNT and CDR2 YENEEA. V lost 1 base and J lost 8, with 9 bases in between. CDR3 length: 13 amino acids. The CDR3 region has the DNA TGTGCCAGCAGCTTAGGGCCAGTTCATGAGCAGTTCTTC. It is translated as CASSLGPVHEQFF.

The chain recombines TRBV2 with TRBJ1-5, with 7 positions matching TRBD1. V was pared by 5 bases and J by 0 bases, with 4 bases of the junction left unmatched. The CDR3 consists of 15 residues. Germline V CDR1 and CDR2: SNHLY, FYNNEI. The CDR3 DNA sequence: TGTGCCAGCAGTTCACAGGGGCGTAGCAATCAGCCCCAGCATTTT. Its translation is CASSSQGRSNQPQHF.

This clone was observed a single time. The DNA for the CDR3 is TGTGCCAGCAATAACATTGGGCCCAATCAGCCCCAGCATTTT. It yields the protein CASNNIGPNQPQHF. The rearrangement joins TRBV2 to TRBJ1-5; no clear D gene. Trimming pared 7 bases from V and 3 bases from J, leaving 13 bases between. This CDR3 has 14 residues. Germline lookup yields CDR1 SNHLY and CDR2 FYNNEI.

The rearrangement joins TRBV5-1 to TRBJ2-2; D is perhaps TRBD1 (6 bases). Trimming shortened V by 0 bases and J by 6 bases, and 9 bases separated the two germline ends. The CDR3 totals 14 residues. CDR1 is SGHRS and CDR2 is YFSETQ in the germline V gene. The CDR3 region has the DNA TGCGCCAGCAGCTTGGTGTGGGGGCCCGGGGAGCTGTTTTTT. It translates to CASSLVWGPGELFF. The variable domain in full, with the rest retrieved from reference TRBV5-1 and TRBJ2-2, is KAGVTQTPRYLIKTRGQQVTLSCSPISGHRSVSWYQQTPGQGLQFLFEYFSETQRNKGNFPGRFSGRQFSNSRSEMNVSTLELGDSALYLCASSLVWGPGELFFGEGSRLTVL.

The genes are TRBV5-1 and TRBJ2-7, with 10 bases lining up with TRBD2. Per the germline V gene, CDR1 is SGHRS and CDR2 is YFSETQ. V was clipped by 2 bases and J by 2 bases; unmatched bases: 10. This CDR3 has 17 residues. In DNA, the CDR3 is TGCGCCAGCAGCTTCTTAAGCGGGAGGGTCCCCACCTACGAGCAGTACTTC. This encodes CASSFLSGRVPTYEQYF.

The chain uses TRBV12-3 or TRBV12-4 and TRBJ1-2; 7 nucleotides match TRBD1. With 5 bases clipped from V and 7 bases from J, the junction kept 7 bases outside the gene matches. The CDR3 has 13 amino acids. The CDR3 region is CASSNGQEVGYTF. Here the CDR3 DNA reads TGTGCCAGCAGTAACGGACAGGAGGTTGGCTACACCTTC.

This clone appeared many times. The rearrangement joins TRBV9 to TRBJ2-7; possible D gene TRBD2, 6 bases. The germline V and J ends were trimmed by 0 bases and 7 bases, with 14 bases remaining between them. Germline values: CDR1 SGDLS, CDR2 YYNGEE. There are 14 residues in the CDR3. This CDR3 is CASSVGAFAGEQYF. The CDR3 coding sequence is TGTGCCAGCAGCGTAGGGGCGTTCGCGGGGGAGCAGTACTTC.

In nucleotides, the CDR3 is TGTGCCAGCACCCCTGGGGGGACAGCTGGAAACACCATATATTTT. It specifies CASTPGGTAGNTIYF. The chain combines TRBV28 with TRBJ1-3; 7 bases match TRBD1. Per the germline V gene, CDR1 is MDHEN and CDR2 is SYDVKM. The CDR3 is made up of 15 amino acids. V was pared by 7 bases and J by 2 bases, with 8 bases of the junction left unmatched.

As DNA, the CDR3 is TGTGCCAGCAGTTTTGGGGCCCAGATCACGGAAAAACTGTTTTTT. Encoded protein: CASSFGAQITEKLFF. The rearrangement joins TRBV6-5 to TRBJ1-4; possible D gene TRBD1, 5 bases. Looked up from germline, CDR1 is MNHEY and CDR2 is SVGAGI. CDR3 length: 15 residues. Trimming stripped 4 bases from V and 8 bases from J, with 17 bases between.

This rearrangement joins TRBV27 to TRBJ1-2, with D uncertain. Trimming took off 3 bases at V and 0 bases at J, with 8 bases between the two ends. The CDR3 extends over 14 amino acids. Per the germline V gene, CDR1 is MNHEY and CDR2 is SMNVEV (reference sequence). CDR3 bases: TGTGCCAGCAGTTTCTCCAGTGCTAACTATGGCTACACCTTC. This encodes CASSFSSANYGYTF.

The V call is TRBV9, the J call TRBJ2-1, with no clear D. Trimming removed 3 bases at V and 3 bases at J, with 10 bases between. CDR3 length equals 14 residues. Germline CDR1 reads SGDLS; CDR2 reads YYNGEE. The CDR3 reads CASSERVNYNEQFF. As DNA, the CDR3 is TGTGCCAGCAGCGAGCGAGTAAACTACAATGAGCAGTTCTTC.

The genes are TRBV24-1 and TRBJ2-5, with D possibly TRBD1 on 5 matching bases. The V end lost 9 bases, the J end lost 2 bases, and 12 bases lay between the germline ends. CDR3 size: 13 residues. CDR1 and CDR2 from the germline V gene are KGHDR and SFDVKD. CDR3 sequence: CATRAGPQETQYF. The CDR3, as DNA: TGTGCCACCCGAGCAGGGCCGCAAGAGACCCAGTACTTC.

The chain carries TRBV5-4 and TRBJ1-2; 9 bases agree with TRBD1. Germline V lookup: CDR1 SGHNT, CDR2 YYREEE (reference sequence). With V trimmed by 0 bases and J by 6 bases, 3 bases remained unmatched. The CDR3 is made up of 14 amino acids. The CDR3 nucleotides read TGTGCCAGCAGCTTGGCAGGGACAGGGAATGGCTACACCTTC. It codes for CASSLAGTGNGYTF.

The chain combines TRBV5-4 with TRBJ2-3; D may be TRBD1 (7 bases). V lost 5 bases, J lost 4 bases, and 14 bases lay in between. CDR3 length equals 14 residues. Per germline, CDR1 SGHNT and CDR2 YYREEE (reference sequence). The CDR3 protein is CASRRDSVADTQYF. The CDR3 nucleotides are TGTGCCAGCAGGCGGGACAGCGTAGCAGATACGCAGTATTTT.

The chain is built from TRBV2 and TRBJ1-2; possibly TRBD1 for D (5 bases). This CDR3 contains 14 residues. Trimming shortened V by 4 bases and J by 8 bases, and 17 bases separated the two germline ends. Germline V gene sequence: CDR1 SNHLY, CDR2 FYNNEI. CDR3 sequence reads: CASSGGGAAEGYTF. In nucleotides, the CDR3 is TGTGCCAGCAGTGGTGGAGGGGCGGCTGAGGGCTACACCTTC. The full variable domain, rest sourced from reference TRBV2 and TRBJ1-2, is EPEVTQTPSHQVTQMGQEVILRCVPISNHLYFYWYRQILGQKVEFLVSFYNNEISEKSEIFDDQFSVERPDGSNFTLKIRSTKLEDSAMYFCASSGGGAAEGYTFGSGTRLTVV.

The chain uses TRBV7-3 and TRBJ2-1; 7 bases are a match to TRBD2. Germline-derived CDR1 and CDR2 are SGHTA and FQGTGA. The ends lost 1 base at V and 8 bases at J; junction bases unmatched: 2. CDR3 length: 13 amino acids. CDR3 amino acids: CASSLRLADEQFF. CDR3 bases: TGTGCCAGCAGCTTAAGACTAGCCGATGAGCAGTTCTTC.

The chain couples TRBV5-1 to TRBJ2-5; no clear D. The CDR3 runs to 13 residues. In germline, CDR1 is SGHRS, CDR2 YFSETQ. The V end lost 6 bases, the J end lost 1 base, and 10 bases lay between the germline ends. CDR3 coding DNA: TGCGCCAGCAAACAGACCCCCCAAGAGACCCAGTACTTC. Protein sequence: CASKQTPQETQYF.

The chain has TRBV5-1 and TRBJ2-1, with TRBD1 as a possible D gene (6 bases). Looked up from germline, CDR1 is SGHRS and CDR2 is YFSETQ. Trimming pared 2 bases from V and 0 bases from J, leaving 12 bases between. CDR3 size: 16 residues. This chain's CDR3 is CASSLSGTPSYNEQFF. The CDR3 coding sequence is TGCGCCAGCAGCTTATCCGGGACACCCTCCTACAATGAGCAGTTCTTC.